Listed below are T cell receptor beta chains from one sample, sequenced in a study of blood T cell repertoires in COVID-19. Sequenced by immunoSEQ multiplex PCR; TCRdb stores in-frame clones only, minus some. This table holds about 110,000 clones, about nine tenths found once. The sequenced sample consisted of peripheral blood. The receptors here all came from a woman in her thirties with acute or convalescent COVID-19. CDR3s leave out the opening cysteine and the closing phenylalanine or tryptophan.

>TRBJ1-5|11|TRBV29-1
SADSGGNQPQH
>TRBJ2-3|14|TRBV3-1/TRBV3-2
ASSQGGGPGTDTQY
>TRBJ1-1|12|TRBV6-5
ASRAGEGWTEAF
>TRBJ2-5|14|TRBV28
ASSFLLPGGGETQY
>TRBJ2-2|14|TRBV23-1
ASSQRGQLNTGELF
>TRBJ2-5|14|TRBV7-7
ASSPGGGSVWETQY
>TRBJ1-1|12|TRBV19
ASSRGGPNTEAF
>TRBJ2-5|13|TRBV5-4
ASSGTTSGLGTQY
>TRBJ1-2|13|TRBV7-8
ASSLDRRGGYGYT
>TRBJ2-7|12|TRBV3-1/TRBV3-2
ASSPVRGFNEQY
>TRBJ1-3|16|TRBV27
ASSSAATDQFSGNTIY
>TRBJ1-1|17|TRBV4-1
ASSPETRGTGKVYTEAF
>TRBJ1-5|11|TRBV12-3/TRBV12-4
ASSFSGKQPQH
>TRBJ1-2|13|TRBV28
ASRVTGETNYGYT
>TRBJ1-4|11|TRBV5-6
ASSLGGVEKLF
>TRBJ1-2|15|TRBV27
ASSLRPSGARGYGYT
>TRBJ1-5|13|TRBV30
AWNPGSRSGQPQH
>TRBJ1-3|15|TRBV2
ASSEALREPSGNTIY
>TRBJ2-4|11|TRBV3-1/TRBV3-2
ASSPPAVNIQY
>TRBJ1-3|15|TRBV15
ATSRDRTGTPGNTIY
>TRBJ2-3|13|TRBV4-1
ASGATSGSADTQY
>TRBJ1-2|13|TRBV6-5
ASSYSARGLGGYT
>TRBJ1-2|12|TRBV29-1
SVEEGQGYYGYT
>TRBJ1-5|11|TRBV14
ASSQGAVSAQH
>TRBJ1-5|15|TRBV15
ATSKKRQGYSNQPQH
>TRBJ2-6|14|TRBV11-2
ASSFIRGQGANVLT
>TRBJ2-1|16|TRBV7-2
ASSLSPNSGSAYNEQF
>TRBJ1-2|14|TRBV4-3
ASSQASGQGLSGYT
>TRBJ1-6|12|TRBV27
ASREGQGHSPLH
>TRBJ2-3|13|TRBV2
ASRGLAGGVYTQY
>TRBJ2-7|14|TRBV3-1/TRBV3-2
ASSQDPPRDYYEQY
>TRBJ1-1|12|TRBV28
ASSLSPQHTEAF
>TRBJ1-6|14|TRBV11-3
ASSDRGYSYNSPLH
>TRBJ2-7|13|TRBV9
ASSTASSGGYEQY
>TRBJ1-3|15|TRBV7-3
ASSPSGGTNSGNTIY
>TRBJ2-1|10|TRBV30
AWSLSYNEQF
>TRBJ1-2|15|TRBV5-5
ASSLDGTGGYNYGYT
>TRBJ2-2|13|TRBV11-3
ASSPGPLFAGELF
>TRBJ1-5|14|TRBV4-2
ASSQEASGANQPQH
>TRBJ2-2|13|TRBV24-1
ATRPGQGYTGELF
>TRBJ1-1|14|TRBV6-4
ASRRQGADLNTEAF
>TRBJ1-1|11|TRBV5-6
ASSPAGLPEAF
>TRBJ1-2|11|TRBV28
ASSPRGSKGYT
>TRBJ2-1|11|TRBV19
ASTIGGGYEQF
>TRBJ2-7|12|TRBV19
ASSMSGTVYEQY
>TRBJ1-4|15|TRBV3-1/TRBV3-2
ASSQSQVRTTNEKLF
>TRBJ2-7|12|TRBV7-8
ASSPTRAPTEQY
>TRBJ2-1|15|TRBV4-1
ASSQGGQLAGGPEQF
>TRBJ2-7|12|TRBV27
ASSGSSGTYEQY
>TRBJ2-7|13|TRBV7-2
ASSLDGSEGDEQY
>TRBJ1-4|13|TRBV6-5
ASSSDSPGGEKLF
>TRBJ1-3|13|TRBV9
ASSVGGQVSNTIY